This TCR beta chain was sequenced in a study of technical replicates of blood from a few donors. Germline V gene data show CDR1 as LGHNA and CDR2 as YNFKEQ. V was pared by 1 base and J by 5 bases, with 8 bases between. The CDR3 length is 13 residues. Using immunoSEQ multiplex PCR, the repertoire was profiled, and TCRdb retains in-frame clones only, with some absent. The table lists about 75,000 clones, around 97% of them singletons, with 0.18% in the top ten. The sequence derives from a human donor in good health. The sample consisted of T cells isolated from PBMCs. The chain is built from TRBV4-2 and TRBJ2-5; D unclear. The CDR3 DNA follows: TGTGCCAGCAGCCAAGTGTTAGCCGAGACCCAGTACTTC. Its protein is CASSQVLAETQYF.